This TCR beta chain originates from a study of CD8 T cells in ankylosing spondylitis. Study-wide points: Matched synovial fluid from ankylosing spondylitis patients was reported to be enriched for disease-linked clones. Certain motif variants had earlier been reported in reactive arthritis synovial fluid and blood. Apparently characteristic of ankylosing spondylitis blood was a TCR beta motif (about 8 highly homologous variants).

Germline assignment: CDR1 ENHRY and CDR2 SYGVKD. V was cut by 6 bases and J by 5 bases, with 11 bases left in between. The CDR3 loop spans 13 amino acids. This clonotype was observed a handful of times. The antigen remains unidentified. Scientists made TCR beta libraries using quantitative 5'-RACE with molecular barcodes. One entry per CDR3 protein results from TCRdb running MiXCR on the 5' RACE reads. The sample carries about 840,000 distinct CDR3 sequences, approximately 12% recorded once. The sequenced sample consisted of blood, either unsorted or a sorted T cell fraction (not recorded which). This clonotype was obtained from a male donor with ankylosing spondylitis. The rearrangement uses TRBV10-3 and TRBJ1-5, with D perhaps TRBD1 (6 bases). The CDR3 is CAIRRQVDQPQHF. CDR3 coding DNA: TGTGCCATCAGACGACAGGTAGATCAGCCCCAGCATTTT.